The next 26 T cell receptor beta chains were all read from a single sample in a study of human T cells and chemical hapten exposure. TCRdb called the 5' RACE reads again in MiXCR, with one record for every CDR3 protein. The table includes approximately 140,000 distinct CDR3 sequences, roughly 4.1% detected once. Unseparated into fractions, whole blood served as the source from which total RNA was extracted. Receptor source: a female donor in good health.

This clonotype was seen repeatedly, ten times or more. This sequence joins TRBV27 and TRBJ1-2; D not certain. Per the germline V gene, CDR1 is MNHEY and CDR2 is SMNVEV (reference sequence). The V end lost 5 bases, the J end lost 4 bases, and 11 bases lay between the germline ends. The CDR3 is 13 amino acids. The CDR3 here is CASSPMIGYGYTF. Here the CDR3 DNA reads TGTGCCAGCAGTCCCATGATCGGCTATGGCTACACCTTC.

In its sample, this clonotype was seen a few times. V usage is TRBV19 and J usage is TRBJ1-2, with 10 positions matching TRBD1. The CDR3 has 14 residues. Per the germline V gene, CDR1 is LNHDA and CDR2 is SQIVND (reference sequence). J was trimmed by 5 bases and V by 7 bases; bases with no gene match: 7. The CDR3 DNA reads as TGTGCCAGTACCCCGAGGACAGGGGGTTATGGCTACACCTTC. Translation gives CASTPRTGGYGYTF. Together with reference TRBV19 and TRBJ1-2, the CDR3 gives the full variable domain: DGGITQSPKYLFRKEGQNVTLSCEQNLNHDAMYWYRQDPGQGLRLIYYSQIVNDFQKGDIAEGYSVSREKKESFPLTVTSAQKNPTAFYLCASTPRTGGYGYTFGSGTRLTVV.

This clonotype occurred many times. This chain links TRBV5-4 with TRBJ2-1, with D tentatively TRBD1 (5 bases). The V end lost 6 bases, the J end lost 2 bases, and 24 bases lay between the germline ends. The CDR3 is 18 amino acids. Germline CDR1 and CDR2: SGHNT and YYREEE (reference sequence). This CDR3 reads CASTSHWTPAHTYNEQFF. The CDR3 DNA reads TGTGCCAGCACCTCCCATTGGACACCCGCCCACACCTACAATGAGCAGTTCTTC.

This clonotype was counted at least ten times. The chain carries TRBV10-3 and TRBJ1-1; D is unresolved. V was cut by 2 bases and J by 1 base, with 2 bases left in between. Germline lookup yields CDR1 ENHRY and CDR2 SYGVKD. The CDR3 has 12 residues. The CDR3 here is CAISETNTEAFF. In nucleotides, the CDR3 is TGTGCCATCAGTGAGACGAACACTGAAGCTTTCTTT.

This clonotype was seen at least ten times. The chain employs TRBV6-1 and TRBJ1-2; 8 bases are shared with TRBD1. There are 14 residues in the CDR3. Germline trimming cut 7 bases from V and 4 bases from J; bases unmatched to any gene: 8. Germline values: CDR1 MNHNS, CDR2 SASEGT. The CDR3 region is CASTLDRVAYGYTF. The DNA of the CDR3 is TGTGCCAGCACTTTGGACAGGGTTGCCTATGGCTACACCTTC.

V and J are TRBV20-1 and TRBJ2-2; unclear D gene. The germline V gene has CDR1 DFQATT and CDR2 SNEGSKA (reference sequence). CDR3 length: 12 amino acids. With 1 base removed from V and 6 bases from J, the gap between germline ends came to 6 bases. CDR3 sequence (DNA): TGCAGTGCTAGAGTCCCCGCCGGGGAGCTGTTTTTT. Translation gives CSARVPAGELFF.

Only a few counts were recorded for this clonotype. The V gene is TRBV12-3 or TRBV12-4, the J gene TRBJ2-1; a weak D match, TRBD1 (5 bases). The CDR3 extends over 15 amino acids. The V and J ends lost 2 bases and 0 bases respectively, with 8 bases between them. The CDR3, as DNA: TGTGCCAGCAGTTTACGACAGAGCTCCTACAATGAGCAGTTCTTC. Translation gives CASSLRQSSYNEQFF.

This clonotype was recorded at least ten times. This sequence joins TRBV18 and TRBJ1-6; D is perhaps TRBD1 (6 bases). Trimming stripped 2 bases from V and 4 bases from J, with 15 bases between. The germline CDR1 and CDR2 sequences are KGHSH and LQKENI. The CDR3 has 17 amino acids. DNA of the CDR3: TGTGCCAGCTCACCAGGGCCCGGACAGCTATATAATTCACCCCTCCACTTT. It yields the protein CASSPGPGQLYNSPLHF. Variable domain in full (rest from reference TRBV18 and TRBJ1-6): NAGVMQNPRHLVRRRGQEARLRCSPMKGHSHVYWYRQLPEEGLKFMVYLQKENIIDESGMPKERFSAEFPKEGPSILRIQQVVRGDSAAYFCASSPGPGQLYNSPLHFGNGTRLTVT.

This clonotype has ten or more counts. The chain couples TRBV5-1 to TRBJ2-3; D could derive from TRBD1 or TRBD2 (7 bases each). In germline, CDR1 is SGHRS, CDR2 YFSETQ. V was clipped by 0 bases and J by 0 bases, with 23 bases between them. This CDR3 has 20 residues. DNA for the CDR3: TGCGCCAGCAGCTTGGGTCCCCTCAGGGGGGGGTACCCTAGCACAGATACGCAGTATTTT. Translating it yields CASSLGPLRGGYPSTDTQYF.

V is TRBV12-3 or TRBV12-4 and J is TRBJ1-2; 9 bases are a match to TRBD1. The CDR3 has 15 residues. With 2 bases clipped from V and 1 base from J, the junction kept 2 bases outside the gene matches. The CDR3 loop reads CASSLRTGVNYGYTF. In nucleotides, the CDR3 is TGTGCCAGCAGTTTAAGGACAGGGGTTAACTATGGCTACACCTTC.

This clonotype was seen only a few times. The V gene is TRBV20-1, the J gene TRBJ2-4; 8 bases map to TRBD2. The V segment lost 4 bases and the J segment 6 bases; nucleotides outside the gene matches: 5. The CDR3 has 13 residues. Germline CDR1 DFQATT, CDR2 SNEGSKA (reference sequence). As DNA, the CDR3 is TGCAGTGCTACCGTCGGGAGGGGAAACATTCAGTACTTC. Translation: CSATVGRGNIQYF.

The genes are TRBV11-1 and TRBJ2-5; possibly TRBD2 for D (6 bases). Germline CDR1 SGHAT, CDR2 FQDESV (reference sequence). The CDR3 totals 13 residues. V was pared by 5 bases and J by 2 bases, with 9 bases between. CDR3 sequence: CASSPREQETQYF. The CDR3 nucleotides are TGTGCCAGCAGCCCGCGGGAACAAGAGACCCAGTACTTC.

Only a few counts were recorded for this clonotype. The V gene is TRBV19, the J gene TRBJ1-5; 7 bases line up with TRBD1. Trimming removed 2 bases from V and 4 bases from J; junction bases left unmatched: 8. Per the germline V gene, CDR1 is LNHDA and CDR2 is SQIVND (reference sequence). The CDR3 extends over 16 amino acids. CDR3 residues: CASSILRSGGNQPQHF. The CDR3 DNA follows: TGTGCCAGTAGTATACTGCGTTCAGGGGGAAATCAGCCCCAGCATTTT.

This clonotype was seen many times. The V call is TRBV7-2, the J call TRBJ2-7, with 8 bases lining up with TRBD2. The CDR3 covers 14 residues. Looked up from germline, CDR1 is SGHTA and CDR2 is FQGNSA. With V trimmed by 4 bases and J by 4 bases, 6 bases remained unmatched. The CDR3 coding sequence is TGTGCCAGCAGCTCCCCCGCGGGGGGATACGAGCAGTACTTC. Its translation: CASSSPAGGYEQYF.

This clonotype showed up many times. The V call is TRBV3-1, the J call TRBJ1-1, with 10 bases that match TRBD1. The CDR3 length is 17 residues. Germline trimming cut 4 bases from V and 0 bases from J; bases unmatched to any gene: 8. Germline loops: CDR1 LGHDT, CDR2 YNNKEL (reference sequence). The CDR3 here is CASSRDRGLPMNTEAFF. CDR3 sequence (DNA): TGTGCCAGCAGCCGGGACAGGGGACTTCCAATGAACACTGAAGCTTTCTTT.

In this sample, this clonotype turned up many times. The rearrangement links TRBV6-5 to TRBJ2-3; TRBD2 might be the D (7 bases). The V end lost 10 bases, the J end lost 5 bases, and 16 bases lay between the germline ends. The CDR3 runs 13 residues. Germline lookup yields CDR1 MNHEY and CDR2 SVGAGI. For the CDR3, the DNA is TGTGCCAACATAGGGGGGGAGATAGATACGCAGTATTTT. Translated: CANIGGEIDTQYF.

This clonotype has a count of ten or more. The chain recombines TRBV18 with TRBJ2-5; D is undetermined. Germline CDR1 and CDR2: KGHSH and LQKENI. V was cut by 2 bases and J by 3 bases, with 10 bases left in between. The CDR3 is 14 residues long. The CDR3 nucleotides read TGTGCCAGCTCACCATTGAGTTCCGAAGAGACCCAGTACTTC. It translates to CASSPLSSEETQYF.

This clonotype has at least ten counts. The genes are TRBV10-3 and TRBJ1-2; possibly TRBD1 for D (6 bases). This CDR3 is 10 amino acids long. Germline CDR1 is ENHRY and CDR2 is SYGVKD. Trimming left V 8 bases short and J 5 bases short, with 6 bases between. In DNA form, the CDR3 reads TGTGCCATCGGACAGTATGGCTACACCTTC. Translation gives CAIGQYGYTF.

Ten or more counts support this clonotype. The rearrangement uses TRBV23-1 and TRBJ1-6; TRBD1 matches at 8 bases. TRBV23-1 is reported as an ORF; its role is uncertain. The CDR3 runs 18 residues. Trimming took 11 bases from V and 0 from J; bases not matched to a gene: 15. In DNA form, the CDR3 reads TGCGCCCCTCCTACGCTGGACAGGGCCCCCTCCTATAATTCACCCCTCCACTTT. Translating it yields CAPPTLDRAPSYNSPLHF.

This clonotype was seen at least ten times. The chain uses TRBV20-1 and TRBJ2-7; D call uncertain. V was cut by 2 bases and J by 7 bases, with 9 bases left in between. In germline, CDR1 is DFQATT, CDR2 SNEGSKA (reference sequence). The CDR3 totals 11 residues. The CDR3 coding sequence is TGCAGTGCTAGATTCGTTCAGGAGCAGTACTTC. It codes for CSARFVQEQYF.

This clonotype has ten or more counts. This chain links TRBV5-1 with TRBJ1-5; no reliable D call. V lost 1 base and J 5 bases, leaving 7 bases between the germline ends. Germline V gene lookup returns CDR1 SGHRS and CDR2 YFSETQ. The CDR3 extends over 13 amino acids. For the CDR3, the DNA is TGCGCCAGCAGCTTGACTGTGGATCAGCCCCAGCATTTT. Protein product: CASSLTVDQPQHF.

The sample holds many counts of this clonotype. The J gene is TRBJ2-5, the V gene TRBV7-9; TRBD2 is a possible D gene (6 bases). The CDR3 sequence is 13 residues long. Germline lookup yields CDR1 SEHNR and CDR2 FQNEAQ (reference sequence). V lost 5 bases and J 4 bases, leaving 11 bases between the germline ends. The CDR3 loop is CASSKDYSETQYF. The CDR3 nucleotides read TGTGCCAGCAGCAAGGACTACTCAGAGACCCAGTACTTC.

At least ten counts were recorded for this clonotype. The chain recombines TRBV13 with TRBJ1-2; D uncertain. The length of the CDR3 is 15 residues. Trimming pared 3 bases from V and 3 bases from J, leaving 14 bases between. Germline V gene data show CDR1 as PRHDT and CDR2 as FYEKMQ (reference sequence). The CDR3 DNA sequence: TGTGCCAGCAGCTTTGGTGGAGTAGTTGACTATGGCTACACCTTC. Its protein is CASSFGGVVDYGYTF. Complete variable domain (other parts from reference TRBV13 and TRBJ1-2): AAGVIQSPRHLIKEKRETATLKCYPIPRHDTVYWYQQGPGQDPQFLISFYEKMQSDKGSIPDRFSAQQFSDYHSELNMSSLELGDSALYFCASSFGGVVDYGYTFGSGTRLTVV.

This clonotype came up many times. The chain links TRBV7-9 to TRBJ1-4; a weak D match, TRBD1 (6 bases). V was pared by 4 bases and J by 4 bases, with 13 bases between. CDR1 SEHNR and CDR2 FQNEAQ come from the germline V gene (reference sequence). The CDR3 totals 15 residues. CDR3 loop: CASSSGGGVNEKLFF. The DNA of the CDR3 is TGTGCCAGCAGCTCCGGGGGGGGCGTTAATGAAAAACTGTTTTTT.

This clonotype was recorded many times. The gene calls are TRBV20-1 and TRBJ2-5; 7 positions agree with TRBD1. The ends lost 4 bases at V and 4 bases at J; junction bases unmatched: 9. Germline V CDR1 and CDR2: DFQATT, SNEGSKA (reference sequence). This CDR3 has 14 amino acids. This chain's CDR3 is CSAMAGTAIETQYF. CDR3 coding DNA: TGCAGTGCTATGGCCGGGACAGCCATAGAGACCCAGTACTTC.

This clonotype was seen many times. V gene TRBV7-9 combines with J gene TRBJ2-3; a possible D gene is TRBD2 (6 bases). V gave up 1 base and J gave up 3 bases, with 8 bases separating them. This CDR3 comprises 14 residues. Germline assignment: CDR1 SEHNR and CDR2 FQNEAQ (reference sequence). CDR3 coding DNA: TGTGCCAGCAGCTTAGTAGCGGAAACAGATACGCAGTATTTT. It codes for CASSLVAETDTQYF.